This T cell receptor (beta chain) was sequenced in a study of cytomegalovirus exposure and HLA in healthy donors. Points on this clone: As yet, its antigen is unknown.

The PCR ran on 60 Vbeta and 13 Jbeta primers. Assay used: immunoSEQ multiplex PCR; TCRdb lists only in-frame clones, some missing. Here the sample spans about 93,000 clones, roughly 77% being singletons. Findings and limits, study-wide: The study assumed roughly uniform donor sequencing depth for presence/absence analyses. Association with HLA alleles at 0.05 false discovery rate was found for some 18,000 TCR beta sequences in a later analysis.

Sequenced sample: PBMCs. The clonotype was recovered from a man under 40 in good health and CMV-seronegative.

CDR3 amino acids: CASSFSGGNEKLFF. The DNA for the CDR3 is TGTGCCAGCAGTTTTAGTGGGGGGAACGAAAAACTGTTTTTT. This chain connects TRBV6-5 to TRBJ1-4; weak D call: TRBD1 (5 bases). The CDR3 spans 14 residues. In germline, CDR1 is MNHEY, CDR2 SVGAGI. Between the trimmed V and J ends, which lost 4 bases and 8 bases, there was a span of 14 bases.